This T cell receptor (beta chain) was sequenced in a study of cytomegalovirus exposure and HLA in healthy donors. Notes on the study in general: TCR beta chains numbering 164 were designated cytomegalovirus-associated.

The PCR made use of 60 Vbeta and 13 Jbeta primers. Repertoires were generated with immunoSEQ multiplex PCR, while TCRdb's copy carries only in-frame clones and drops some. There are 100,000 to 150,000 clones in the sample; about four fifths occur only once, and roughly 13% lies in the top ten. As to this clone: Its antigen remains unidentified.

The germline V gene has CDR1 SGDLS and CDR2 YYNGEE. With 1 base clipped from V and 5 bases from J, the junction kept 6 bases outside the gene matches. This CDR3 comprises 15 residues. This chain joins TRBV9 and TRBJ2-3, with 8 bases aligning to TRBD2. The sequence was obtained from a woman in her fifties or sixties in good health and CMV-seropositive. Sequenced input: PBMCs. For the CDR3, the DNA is TGTGCCAGCAGCGTACGGGGGGGTGAAGGAGATACGCAGTATTTT. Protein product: CASSVRGGEGDTQYF.